The rows below give T cell receptor beta chains drawn from one sample of a study of blood T cell repertoires in COVID-19. The data were produced by immunoSEQ multiplex PCR, yet TCRdb's version contains in-frame clones alone and is incomplete. The repertoire holds around 69,000 clones, roughly 81% seen once, with 20% in the top ten. Sequenced: peripheral blood. These receptors originate from a woman in her seventies with acute or convalescent COVID-19. CDR3s leave out the opening cysteine and the closing phenylalanine or tryptophan. The D gene is left open where the match is weak. Clone size, where shown, is once, few, many, or a class for clones that have expanded.

d_call: -
clone_size: -
v_call: TRBV27
cdr3_aa: ASTPRGSSYNEQF

d_call: -
clone_size: -
v_call: TRBV4-1
cdr3_aa: ASSQGASNEKLF

d_call: -
clone_size: -
v_call: TRBV11-2
cdr3_aa: ASSRTDSGTGELF

d_call: TRBD1
clone_size: -
v_call: TRBV3-1/TRBV3-2
cdr3_aa: ASSAGTDLFQEKLF

d_call: TRBD2
clone_size: -
v_call: TRBV11-2
cdr3_aa: ASSLRDSGSSYNEQF

d_call: -
clone_size: -
v_call: TRBV28
cdr3_aa: ASRNQRNQPQH

d_call: TRBD2
clone_size: -
v_call: TRBV11-2
cdr3_aa: ASSLSGMY

d_call: TRBD1
clone_size: -
v_call: TRBV15
cdr3_aa: ATDPGQGPNGEQY

d_call: -
clone_size: -
v_call: TRBV7-9
cdr3_aa: ASSLSSYEQY

d_call: TRBD1
clone_size: -
v_call: TRBV5-6
cdr3_aa: ASSILQGALGHEQF

d_call: -
clone_size: -
v_call: TRBV18
cdr3_aa: ASSPVQGDQPQH

d_call: -
clone_size: once
v_call: TRBV18
cdr3_aa: ASSGGLAGSYNEQF

d_call: TRBD2
clone_size: -
v_call: TRBV5-1
cdr3_aa: ASSRTSAQTQY

d_call: -
clone_size: -
v_call: TRBV19
cdr3_aa: ASRRRMNTEAF

d_call: -
clone_size: -
v_call: TRBV3-1/TRBV3-2
cdr3_aa: ASSRTPGGSSSYEQY

d_call: TRBD1
clone_size: -
v_call: TRBV10-1
cdr3_aa: ASSDRDRENTGELF

d_call: TRBD2
clone_size: -
v_call: TRBV7-9
cdr3_aa: ASTGTIPIYEQY

d_call: TRBD1
clone_size: -
v_call: TRBV7-9
cdr3_aa: ASTTGTGVVSDTQY

d_call: TRBD1
clone_size: few
v_call: TRBV27
cdr3_aa: ASRHTDRGFYNEKLF

d_call: TRBD2
clone_size: many
v_call: TRBV14
cdr3_aa: ASSLLYSGSPEQY

d_call: -
clone_size: -
v_call: TRBV27
cdr3_aa: ASSLRQRNSSGNTIY

d_call: -
clone_size: few
v_call: TRBV19
cdr3_aa: ASSITGIRYEQY

d_call: TRBD1
clone_size: -
v_call: TRBV12-3/TRBV12-4
cdr3_aa: ASSFRTGLGYT

d_call: TRBD2
clone_size: -
v_call: TRBV9
cdr3_aa: ASSVSSGRAEDTQY

d_call: -
clone_size: -
v_call: TRBV7-2
cdr3_aa: ASTVPPLQRTIY

d_call: -
clone_size: -
v_call: TRBV7-2
cdr3_aa: ASSLVGTPGYGYT

d_call: TRBD2
clone_size: -
v_call: TRBV19
cdr3_aa: ASSIEARASGRNYNEQF